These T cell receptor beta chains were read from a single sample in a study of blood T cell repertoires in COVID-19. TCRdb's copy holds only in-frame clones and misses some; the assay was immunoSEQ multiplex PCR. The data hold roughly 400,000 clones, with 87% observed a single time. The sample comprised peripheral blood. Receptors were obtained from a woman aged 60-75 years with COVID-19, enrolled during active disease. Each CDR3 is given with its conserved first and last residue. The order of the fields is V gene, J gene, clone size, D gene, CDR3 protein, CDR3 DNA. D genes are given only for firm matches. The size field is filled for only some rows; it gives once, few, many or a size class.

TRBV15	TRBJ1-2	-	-	CATSRATGTLNYGYTF	TGTGCCACCAGCAGAGCTACAGGAACCCTTAACTATGGCTACACCTTC
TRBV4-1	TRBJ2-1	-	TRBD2	CASSREAGRLNNEQFF	TGCGCCAGCAGCCGAGAAGCGGGGCGGTTGAACAATGAGCAGTTCTTC
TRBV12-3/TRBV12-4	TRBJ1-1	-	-	CASSFTVNTEAFF	TGTGCCAGCAGTTTTACGGTGAACACTGAAGCTTTCTTT
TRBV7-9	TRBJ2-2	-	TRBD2	CASTMGQRGSSGELFF	TGTGCCAGCACCATGGGCCAGCGGGGGTCCTCCGGGGAGCTGTTTTTT
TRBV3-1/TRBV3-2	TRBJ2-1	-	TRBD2	CASSPRVPGLAGGPNEQFF	TGTGCCAGCAGCCCCCGAGTCCCGGGACTAGCGGGGGGGCCGAATGAGCAGTTCTTC
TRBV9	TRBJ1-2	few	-	CASSPRQTSGYGYTF	TGTGCCAGCAGCCCTAGACAGACCTCGGGCTATGGCTACACCTTC
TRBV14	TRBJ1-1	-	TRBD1	CASSPLTGQGWTEAFF	TGTGCCAGCAGCCCCTTGACCGGACAGGGGTGGACTGAAGCTTTCTTT
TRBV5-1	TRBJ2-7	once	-	CASSLGGQGGTGQYF	TGCGCCAGCAGCTTGGGCGGCCAGGGGGGAACGGGGCAGTACTTC
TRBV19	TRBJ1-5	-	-	CASPDRLNQPQHF	TGTGCCAGTCCAGACAGACTCAATCAGCCCCAGCATTTT
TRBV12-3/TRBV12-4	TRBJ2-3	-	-	CASQAGGHTQYF	TGTGCCAGTCAGGCCGGAGGGCATACGCAGTATTTT
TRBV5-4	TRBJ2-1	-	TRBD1	CASSRDRYNEQFF	TGTGCCAGCAGCCGGGACAGGTACAATGAGCAGTTCTTC
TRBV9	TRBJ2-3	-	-	CASSVGGATSTDTQYF	TGTGCCAGCAGCGTAGGAGGAGCGACTAGCACAGATACGCAGTATTTT
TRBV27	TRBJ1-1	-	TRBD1	CASSWGQGMNTEAFF	TGTGCCAGCAGTTGGGGACAGGGGATGAACACTGAAGCTTTCTTT
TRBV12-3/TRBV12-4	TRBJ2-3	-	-	CASSSLRDTQYF	TGTGCCAGCAGTTCCCTACGGGATACGCAGTATTTT
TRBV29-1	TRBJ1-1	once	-	CSAFGGGEAFF	TGCAGCGCTTTTGGGGGGGGTGAAGCTTTCTTT
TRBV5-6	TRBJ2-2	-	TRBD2	CASSLALAGADTGELFF	TGTGCCAGCAGCTTGGCACTAGCGGGGGCTGACACCGGGGAGCTGTTTTTT
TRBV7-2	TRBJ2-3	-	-	CASSPQDSIADTQYF	TGTGCCAGCAGCCCCCAGGACAGTATCGCTGATACGCAGTATTTT
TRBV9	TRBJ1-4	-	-	CASSVGAALATNEKLFF	TGTGCCAGCAGCGTGGGGGCAGCCCTTGCAACTAATGAAAAACTGTTTTTT
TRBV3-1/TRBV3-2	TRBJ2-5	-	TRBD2	CASSQDWLAGAQETQYF	TGTGCCAGCAGCCAAGATTGGCTAGCGGGGGCACAAGAGACCCAGTACTTC
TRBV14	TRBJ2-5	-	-	CASSQAELATQYF	TGTGCCAGCAGCCAAGCGGAGCTAGCGACCCAGTACTTC
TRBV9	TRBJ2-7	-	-	CASSASLSSYEQYF	TGTGCCAGCAGCGCCTCACTGAGCTCCTACGAGCAGTACTTC
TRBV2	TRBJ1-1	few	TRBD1	CASRRTGVSGAFF	TGTGCCAGCAGGAGGACAGGGGTGTCCGGAGCTTTCTTT
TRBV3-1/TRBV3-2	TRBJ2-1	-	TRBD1	CASSRQGAREQFF	TGTGCCAGCAGCCGGCAGGGGGCGAGGGAGCAGTTCTTC
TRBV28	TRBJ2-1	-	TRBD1	CASSLFLGQGRNEQFF	TGTGCCAGCAGTTTATTCCTAGGACAGGGGAGGAATGAGCAGTTCTTC